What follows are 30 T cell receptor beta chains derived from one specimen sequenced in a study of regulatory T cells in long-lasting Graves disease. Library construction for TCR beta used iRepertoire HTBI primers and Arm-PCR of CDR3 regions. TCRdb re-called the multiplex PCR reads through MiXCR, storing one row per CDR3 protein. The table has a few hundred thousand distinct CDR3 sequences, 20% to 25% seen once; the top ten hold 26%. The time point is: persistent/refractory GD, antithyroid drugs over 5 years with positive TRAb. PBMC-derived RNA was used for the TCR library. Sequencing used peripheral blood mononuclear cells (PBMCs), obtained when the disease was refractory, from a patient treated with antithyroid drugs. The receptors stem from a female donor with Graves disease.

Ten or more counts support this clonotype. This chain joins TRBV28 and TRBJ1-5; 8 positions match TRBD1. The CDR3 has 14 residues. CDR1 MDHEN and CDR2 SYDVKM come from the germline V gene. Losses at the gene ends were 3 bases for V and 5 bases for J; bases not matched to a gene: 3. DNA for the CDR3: TGTGCCAGCAGTTTTGCAGGGGGCCATCAGCCCCAGCATTTT. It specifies CASSFAGGHQPQHF.

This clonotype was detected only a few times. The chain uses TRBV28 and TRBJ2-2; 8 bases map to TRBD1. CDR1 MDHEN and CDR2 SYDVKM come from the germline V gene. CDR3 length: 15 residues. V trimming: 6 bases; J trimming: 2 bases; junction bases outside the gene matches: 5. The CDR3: CASRGTGQNTGELFF. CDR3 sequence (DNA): TGTGCCAGCAGGGGGACAGGTCAAAACACCGGGGAGCTGTTTTTT.

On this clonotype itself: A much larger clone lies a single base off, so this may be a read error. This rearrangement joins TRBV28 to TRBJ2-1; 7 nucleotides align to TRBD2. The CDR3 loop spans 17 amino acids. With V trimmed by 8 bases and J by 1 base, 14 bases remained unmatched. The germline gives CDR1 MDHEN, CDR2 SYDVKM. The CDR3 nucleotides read TGTGCCAGCGGCCATTTCGGGGGGAAGGTTTCCTACAATGAGCAGTTCTTC. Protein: CASGHFGGKVSYNEQFF.

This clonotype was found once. The CDR3 bases are TGTGCCAGCAAAGCAGCAAACACCGGGGAGCTGTTTTTT. It yields the protein CASKAANTGELFF. The chain uses TRBV7-9 and TRBJ2-2; D is unresolved. The CDR3 loop spans 13 amino acids. Germline CDR1 reads SEHNR; CDR2 reads FQNEAQ (reference sequence). With 7 bases removed from V and 2 bases from J, the gap between germline ends came to 8 bases.

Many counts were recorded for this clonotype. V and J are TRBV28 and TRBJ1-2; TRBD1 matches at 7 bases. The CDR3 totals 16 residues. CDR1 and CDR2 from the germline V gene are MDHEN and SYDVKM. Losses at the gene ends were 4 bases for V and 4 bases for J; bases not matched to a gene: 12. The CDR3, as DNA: TGTGCCAGCAGTTGGCCGACAGGGATCCCGACCTATGGCTACACCTTC. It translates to CASSWPTGIPTYGYTF.

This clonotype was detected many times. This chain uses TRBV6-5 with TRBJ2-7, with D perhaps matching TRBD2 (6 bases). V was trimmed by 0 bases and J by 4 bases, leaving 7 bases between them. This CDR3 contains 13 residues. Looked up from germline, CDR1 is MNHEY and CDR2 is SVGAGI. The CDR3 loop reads CASSYSLAYEQYF. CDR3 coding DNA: TGTGCCAGCAGTTACTCTCTAGCGTACGAGCAGTACTTC.

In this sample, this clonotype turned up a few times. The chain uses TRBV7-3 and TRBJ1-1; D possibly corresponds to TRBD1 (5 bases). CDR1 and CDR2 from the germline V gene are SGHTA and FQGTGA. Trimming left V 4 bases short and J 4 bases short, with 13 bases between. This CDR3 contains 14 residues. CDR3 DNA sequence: TGTGCCAGCAGCTCAGGACATTCCTCCACTGAAGCTTTCTTT. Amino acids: CASSSGHSSTEAFF.

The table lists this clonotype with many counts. The CDR3 sequence: CASRFRQGMNTEAFF. In DNA, the CDR3 is TGTGCCAGCAGGTTCCGACAGGGAATGAACACTGAAGCTTTCTTT. The genes are TRBV28 and TRBJ1-1; 7 bases are shared with TRBD1. The V segment lost 6 bases and the J segment 0 bases; nucleotides outside the gene matches: 7. This CDR3 spans 15 amino acids. The germline gives CDR1 MDHEN, CDR2 SYDVKM.

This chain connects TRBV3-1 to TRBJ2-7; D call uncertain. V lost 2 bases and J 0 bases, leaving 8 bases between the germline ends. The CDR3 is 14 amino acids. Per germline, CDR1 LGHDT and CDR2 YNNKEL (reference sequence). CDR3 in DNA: TGTGCCAGCAGCCAATCAAGGACCTCCTACGAGCAGTACTTC. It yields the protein CASSQSRTSYEQYF.

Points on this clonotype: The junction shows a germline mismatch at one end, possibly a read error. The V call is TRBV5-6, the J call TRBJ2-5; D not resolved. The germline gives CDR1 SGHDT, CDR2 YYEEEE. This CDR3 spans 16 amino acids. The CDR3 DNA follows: TGTGCCAGCAGCCCGGCGCTAGTCTCATTCCAAGGGACCCAGTACTTC. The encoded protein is CASSPALVSFQGTQYF.

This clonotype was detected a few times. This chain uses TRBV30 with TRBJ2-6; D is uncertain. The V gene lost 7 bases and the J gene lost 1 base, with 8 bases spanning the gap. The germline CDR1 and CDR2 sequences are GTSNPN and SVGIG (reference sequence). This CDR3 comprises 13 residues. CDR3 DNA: TGTGCCTTACAAACGTCTGGGGCCAACGTCCTGACTTTC. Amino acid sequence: CALQTSGANVLTF.

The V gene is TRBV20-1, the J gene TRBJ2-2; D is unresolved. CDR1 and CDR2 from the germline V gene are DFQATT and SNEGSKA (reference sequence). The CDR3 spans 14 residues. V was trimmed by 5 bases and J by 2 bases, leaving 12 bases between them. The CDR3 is CSAPPRANTGELFF. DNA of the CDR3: TGCAGTGCTCCCCCCCGGGCAAACACCGGGGAGCTGTTTTTT.

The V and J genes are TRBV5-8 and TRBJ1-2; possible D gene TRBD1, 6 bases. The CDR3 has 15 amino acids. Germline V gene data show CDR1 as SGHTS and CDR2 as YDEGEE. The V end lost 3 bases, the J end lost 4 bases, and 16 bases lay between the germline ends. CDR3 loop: CASSSEGTGSYGYTF. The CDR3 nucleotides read TGTGCCAGCAGCTCTGAGGGTACAGGGAGCTATGGCTACACCTTC.

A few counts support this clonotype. CDR3 in amino acids: CSVGVGTYEKLFF. The DNA for the CDR3 is TGCAGCGTTGGTGTCGGGACATACGAAAAACTGTTTTTT. The gene calls are TRBV29-1 and TRBJ1-4; TRBD1 is a possible D gene (6 bases). The CDR3 contains 13 residues. The germline V and J ends were trimmed by 4 bases and 8 bases, with 14 bases remaining between them. In germline, CDR1 is SQVTM, CDR2 ANQGSEA.

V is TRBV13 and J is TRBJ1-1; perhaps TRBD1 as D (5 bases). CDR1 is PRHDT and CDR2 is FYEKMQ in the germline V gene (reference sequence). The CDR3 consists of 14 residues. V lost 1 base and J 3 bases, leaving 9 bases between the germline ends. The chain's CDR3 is CASSLADNDTEAFF. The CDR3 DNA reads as TGTGCCAGCAGCTTAGCGGACAACGACACTGAAGCTTTCTTT.

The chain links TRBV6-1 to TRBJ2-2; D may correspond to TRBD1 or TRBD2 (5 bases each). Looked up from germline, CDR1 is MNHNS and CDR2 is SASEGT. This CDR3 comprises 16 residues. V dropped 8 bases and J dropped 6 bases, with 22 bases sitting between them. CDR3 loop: CASRFTGLGVAGELFF. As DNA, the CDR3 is TGTGCCAGCCGGTTTACGGGGCTGGGCGTCGCCGGGGAGCTGTTTTTT.

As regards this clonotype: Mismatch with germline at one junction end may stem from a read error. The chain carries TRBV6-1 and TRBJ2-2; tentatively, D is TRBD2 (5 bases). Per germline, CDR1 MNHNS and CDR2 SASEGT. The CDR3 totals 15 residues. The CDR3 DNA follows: TGTGCCAGCATTATCAGGATTGCGAACACCGGGGAGCTGCTTTTT. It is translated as CASIIRIANTGELLF.

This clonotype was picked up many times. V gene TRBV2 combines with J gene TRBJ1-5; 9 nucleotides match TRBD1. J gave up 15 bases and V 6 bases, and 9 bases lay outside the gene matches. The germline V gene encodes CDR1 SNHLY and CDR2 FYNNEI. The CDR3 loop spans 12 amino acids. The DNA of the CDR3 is TGTGCCAGCAGCCCCCGCGGGACAGGGATGCATTTT. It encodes CASSPRGTGMHF.

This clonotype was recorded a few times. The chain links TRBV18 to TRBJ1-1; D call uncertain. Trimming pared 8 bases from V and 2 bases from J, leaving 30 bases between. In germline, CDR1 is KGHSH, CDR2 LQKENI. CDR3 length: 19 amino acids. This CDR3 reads CASKTYLPRLGGKNTEAFF. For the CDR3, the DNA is TGTGCCAGCAAAACATACTTACCACGTCTCGGCGGAAAAAACACTGAAGCTTTCTTT.

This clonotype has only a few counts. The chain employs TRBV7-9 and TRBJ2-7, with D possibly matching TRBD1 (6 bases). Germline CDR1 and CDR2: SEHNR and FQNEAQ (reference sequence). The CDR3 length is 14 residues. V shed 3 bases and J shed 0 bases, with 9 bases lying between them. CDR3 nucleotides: TGTGCCAGCAGCTTTTACAGGGCCTCCTACGAGCAGTACTTC. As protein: CASSFYRASYEQYF. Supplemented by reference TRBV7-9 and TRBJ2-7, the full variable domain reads DTGVSQNPRHKITKRGQNVTFRCDPISEHNRLYWYRQTLGQGPEFLTYFQNEAQLEKSRLLSDRFSAERPKGSFSTLEIQRTEQGDSAMYLCASSFYRASYEQYFGPGTRLTVT.

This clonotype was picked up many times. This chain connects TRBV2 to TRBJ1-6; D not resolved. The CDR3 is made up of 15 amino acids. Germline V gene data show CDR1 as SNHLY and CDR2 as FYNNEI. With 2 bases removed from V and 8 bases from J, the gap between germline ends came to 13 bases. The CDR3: CASSEPFGRDSPLHF. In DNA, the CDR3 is TGTGCCAGCAGTGAACCTTTTGGGAGGGATTCACCCCTCCACTTT.

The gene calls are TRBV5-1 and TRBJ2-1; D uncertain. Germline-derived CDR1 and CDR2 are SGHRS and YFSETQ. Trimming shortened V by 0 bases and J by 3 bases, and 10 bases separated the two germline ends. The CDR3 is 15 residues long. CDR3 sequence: CASSLDPGVYNEQFF. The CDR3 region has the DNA TGCGCCAGCAGCTTGGACCCAGGCGTCTACAATGAGCAGTTCTTC.

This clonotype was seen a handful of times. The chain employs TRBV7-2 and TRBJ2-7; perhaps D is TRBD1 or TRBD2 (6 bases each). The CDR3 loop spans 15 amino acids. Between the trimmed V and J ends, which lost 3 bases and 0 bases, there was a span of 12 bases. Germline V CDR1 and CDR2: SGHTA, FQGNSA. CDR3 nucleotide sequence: TGTGCCAGCAGCTTCACGGGGGCCCTCTCCTACGAGCAGTACTTC. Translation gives CASSFTGALSYEQYF.

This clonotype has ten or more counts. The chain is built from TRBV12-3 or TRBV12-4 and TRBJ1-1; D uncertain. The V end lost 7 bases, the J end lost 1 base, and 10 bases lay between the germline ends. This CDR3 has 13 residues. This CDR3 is CASTLGPNTEAFF. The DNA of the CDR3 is TGTGCCAGCACTCTAGGGCCGAACACTGAAGCTTTCTTT.

CDR3 sequence (DNA): TGTGCCAGCAGGCCTGGGGGCACCTCCTACGAGCAGTACTTC. This translates into CASRPGGTSYEQYF. J is TRBJ2-7 and V is TRBV7-9, with D possibly TRBD1 on 6 matching bases. The CDR3 length is 14 residues. V was pared by 6 bases and J by 0 bases, with 12 bases between. Looked up from germline, CDR1 is SEHNR and CDR2 is FQNEAQ (reference sequence). Filled out from reference TRBV7-9 and TRBJ2-7, the complete variable domain reads DTGVSQNPRHKITKRGQNVTFRCDPISEHNRLYWYRQTLGQGPEFLTYFQNEAQLEKSRLLSDRFSAERPKGSFSTLEIQRTEQGDSAMYLCASRPGGTSYEQYFGPGTRLTVT.

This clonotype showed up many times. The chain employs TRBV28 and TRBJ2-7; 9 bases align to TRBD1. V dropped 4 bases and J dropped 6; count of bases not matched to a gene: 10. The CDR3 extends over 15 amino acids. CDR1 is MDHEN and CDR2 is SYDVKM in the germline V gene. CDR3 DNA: TGTGCCAGCAGTTCAAGGGACAGGGAGTTGGGCGAGCAGTACTTC. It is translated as CASSSRDRELGEQYF.

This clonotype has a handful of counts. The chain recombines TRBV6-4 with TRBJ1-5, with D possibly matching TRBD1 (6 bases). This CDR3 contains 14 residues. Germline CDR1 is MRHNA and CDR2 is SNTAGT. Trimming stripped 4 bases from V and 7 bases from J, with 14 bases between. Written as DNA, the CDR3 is TGTGCCAGCAGTGTGGAGGGGGGCGGGCAGCCCCAGCATTTT. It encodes CASSVEGGGQPQHF.

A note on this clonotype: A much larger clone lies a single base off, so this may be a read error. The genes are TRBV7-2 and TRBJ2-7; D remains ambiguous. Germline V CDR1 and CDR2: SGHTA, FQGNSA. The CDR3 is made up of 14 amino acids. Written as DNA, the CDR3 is TGTGCCAGCAGTACCCCGAAGACGCCCTACGAGCGGTACTTC. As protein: CASSTPKTPYERYF.

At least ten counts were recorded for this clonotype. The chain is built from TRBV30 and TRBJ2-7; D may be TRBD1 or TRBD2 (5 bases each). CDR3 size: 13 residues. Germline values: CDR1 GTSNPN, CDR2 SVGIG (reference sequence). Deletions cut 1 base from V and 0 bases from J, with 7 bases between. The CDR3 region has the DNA TGTGCCTGGAGTGGGGACGCCTCCTACGAGCAGTACTTC. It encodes CAWSGDASYEQYF. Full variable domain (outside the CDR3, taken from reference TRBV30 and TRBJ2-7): SQTIHQWPATLVQPVGSPLSLECTVEGTSNPNLYWYRQAAGRGLQLLFYSVGIGQISSEVPQNLSASRPQDRQFILSSKKLLLSDSGFYLCAWSGDASYEQYFGPGTRLTVT.

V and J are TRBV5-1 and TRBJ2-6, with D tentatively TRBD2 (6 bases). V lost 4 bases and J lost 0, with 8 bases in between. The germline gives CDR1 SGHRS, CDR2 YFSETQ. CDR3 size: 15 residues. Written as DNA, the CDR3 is TGCGCCAGCAGCCCGGGAGACTCTGGGGCCAACGTCCTGACTTTC. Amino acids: CASSPGDSGANVLTF.